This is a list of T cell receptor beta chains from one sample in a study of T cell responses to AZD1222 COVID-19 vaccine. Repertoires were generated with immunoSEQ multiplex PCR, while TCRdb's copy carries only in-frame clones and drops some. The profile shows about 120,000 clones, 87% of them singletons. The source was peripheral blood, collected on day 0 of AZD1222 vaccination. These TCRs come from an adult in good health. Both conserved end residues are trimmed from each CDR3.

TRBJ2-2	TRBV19	ASSSRGQNTGELF
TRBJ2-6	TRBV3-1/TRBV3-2	ASSQEGTGANVLT
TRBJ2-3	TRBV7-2	ASSLGERYADTQY
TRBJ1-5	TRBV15	ATSRGIGSGQGMNQPQH
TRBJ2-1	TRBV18	ASSPQGSYNEQF
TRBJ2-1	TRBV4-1	ASSQGLAGVNEQF
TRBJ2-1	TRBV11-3	ASSLDLGGEQF
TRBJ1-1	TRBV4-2	ASSQDRSTEAS
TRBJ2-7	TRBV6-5	ASSYFLAGGPYEQY
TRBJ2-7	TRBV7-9	ASRASGGDEQY
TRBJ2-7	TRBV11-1	ASSSGQGSYEQY
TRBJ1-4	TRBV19	ASSITGEKLF
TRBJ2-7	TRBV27	ASSFRQLAGVQY